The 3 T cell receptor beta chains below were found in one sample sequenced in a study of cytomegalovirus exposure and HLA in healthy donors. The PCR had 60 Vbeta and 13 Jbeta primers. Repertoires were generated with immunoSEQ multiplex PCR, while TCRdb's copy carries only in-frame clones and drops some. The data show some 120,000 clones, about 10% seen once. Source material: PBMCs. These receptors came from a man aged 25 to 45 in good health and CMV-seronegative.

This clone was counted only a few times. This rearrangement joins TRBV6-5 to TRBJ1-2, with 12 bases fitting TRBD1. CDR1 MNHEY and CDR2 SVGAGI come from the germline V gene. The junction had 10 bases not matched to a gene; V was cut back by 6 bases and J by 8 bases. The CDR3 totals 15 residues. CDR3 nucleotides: TGTGCCAGCAGCGACTGGGACAGGGGGCGGGAAGGCTACACCTTC. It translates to CASSDWDRGREGYTF.

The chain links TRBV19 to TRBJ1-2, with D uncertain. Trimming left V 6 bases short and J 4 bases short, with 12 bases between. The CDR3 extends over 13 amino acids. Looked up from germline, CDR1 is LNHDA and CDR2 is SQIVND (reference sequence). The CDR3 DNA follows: TGTGCCAGTAGACTACCCGGGAGCTATGGCTACACCTTC. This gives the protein CASRLPGSYGYTF.

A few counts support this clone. This CDR3 is CASSEQGGNYEQYF. Here the CDR3 DNA reads TGTGCCAGCAGTGAACAGGGTGGGAACTACGAGCAGTACTTC. The rearrangement links TRBV2 to TRBJ2-7; maybe TRBD1 (5 bases). The germline V and J ends were trimmed by 2 bases and 3 bases, with 11 bases remaining between them. The germline V gene encodes CDR1 SNHLY and CDR2 FYNNEI. The CDR3 has 14 residues.